Listed below are T cell receptor beta chains from one sample, sequenced in a study of blood T cell repertoires in COVID-19. The table came from immunoSEQ multiplex PCR; TCRdb's copy has only in-frame clones and leaves some out. The table lists some 140,000 clones, 65% to 90% of them singletons. Sequencing was done on a sample of peripheral blood. Receptor source: an older woman with active or convalescent COVID-19. CDR3s include the opening cysteine and the closing phenylalanine or tryptophan. Each record gives: J gene, D gene, V gene, clone size, CDR3 protein, CDR3 DNA. The D gene is left open where the match is weak. Clone size, where shown, is once, few, many, or a class for clones that have expanded.

J gene: TRBJ2-3; D gene: -; V gene: TRBV27; clone size: -; CDR3 protein: CASTDETALDTQYF; CDR3 DNA: TGTGCCAGCACCGATGAGACAGCGCTCGATACGCAGTATTTT
J gene: TRBJ2-7; D gene: TRBD1; V gene: TRBV28; clone size: -; CDR3 protein: CASSPGTGSYEQYF; CDR3 DNA: TGTGCCAGCAGTCCCGGGACAGGGTCCTACGAGCAGTACTTC
J gene: TRBJ1-4; D gene: -; V gene: TRBV5-1; clone size: once; CDR3 protein: CASSPRDTPNEKLFF; CDR3 DNA: TGCGCCAGCAGCCCCCGGGACACCCCTAATGAAAAACTGTTTTTT
J gene: TRBJ1-1; D gene: -; V gene: TRBV10-3; clone size: -; CDR3 protein: CATARNMNTEAFF; CDR3 DNA: TGTGCCACAGCGAGGAACATGAACACTGAAGCTTTCTTT
J gene: TRBJ2-3; D gene: -; V gene: TRBV7-2; clone size: few; CDR3 protein: CASSSSLGPNTQYF; CDR3 DNA: TGTGCCAGCAGCTCCTCCCTGGGGCCAAATACGCAGTATTTT
J gene: TRBJ2-1; D gene: -; V gene: TRBV15; clone size: -; CDR3 protein: CATSGGREGNEQFF; CDR3 DNA: TGTGCCACCAGCGGGGGCAGGGAGGGGAATGAGCAGTTCTTC
J gene: TRBJ1-6; D gene: -; V gene: TRBV5-1; clone size: -; CDR3 protein: CASSLGGQVNSPLHF; CDR3 DNA: TGCGCCAGCAGCTTGGGAGGGCAGGTTAATTCACCCCTCCACTTT
J gene: TRBJ1-5; D gene: TRBD1; V gene: TRBV2; clone size: -; CDR3 protein: CASWDSPNQPQHF; CDR3 DNA: TGTGCCAGCTGGGACAGCCCCAATCAGCCCCAGCATTTT
J gene: TRBJ2-5; D gene: TRBD2; V gene: TRBV5-1; clone size: -; CDR3 protein: CASSLVLAGSQETQYF; CDR3 DNA: TGCGCCAGCAGCTTGGTACTAGCGGGGAGCCAAGAGACCCAGTACTTC
J gene: TRBJ1-2; D gene: TRBD1; V gene: TRBV2; clone size: -; CDR3 protein: CASLTGVMRYGYTF; CDR3 DNA: TGTGCCAGCCTTACAGGGGTTATGCGGTATGGCTACACCTTC
J gene: TRBJ1-6; D gene: -; V gene: TRBV7-2; clone size: -; CDR3 protein: CASSLGGNGSPLHF; CDR3 DNA: TGTGCCAGCAGCTTAGGGGGCAATGGTTCACCCCTCCACTTT
J gene: TRBJ1-4; D gene: -; V gene: TRBV28; clone size: -; CDR3 protein: CASSGGAEKLFF; CDR3 DNA: TGTGCCAGCAGTGGGGGGGCTGAAAAACTGTTTTTT
J gene: TRBJ1-5; D gene: -; V gene: TRBV9; clone size: -; CDR3 protein: CASSVGGRGNQPQHF; CDR3 DNA: TGTGCCAGCAGCGTAGGAGGGAGGGGCAATCAGCCCCAGCATTTT
J gene: TRBJ2-1; D gene: TRBD2; V gene: TRBV7-8; clone size: -; CDR3 protein: CASSLDLPGLAGGPRNEQFF; CDR3 DNA: TGTGCCAGCAGCTTAGACCTACCGGGACTAGCGGGAGGGCCAAGGAATGAGCAGTTCTTC
J gene: TRBJ2-3; D gene: -; V gene: TRBV30; clone size: -; CDR3 protein: CAWSSAQDTQYF; CDR3 DNA: TGTGCCTGGAGCAGCGCTCAAGATACGCAGTATTTT
J gene: TRBJ2-3; D gene: -; V gene: TRBV10-3; clone size: -; CDR3 protein: CAISTSLGPTDTQYF; CDR3 DNA: TGTGCCATCAGTACCTCCTTGGGGCCCACAGATACGCAGTATTTT
J gene: TRBJ1-6; D gene: -; V gene: TRBV7-2; clone size: few; CDR3 protein: CASSSRESYNSPLHF; CDR3 DNA: TGTGCCAGCAGCTCCCGGGAGTCCTATAATTCACCCCTCCACTTT
J gene: TRBJ2-2; D gene: TRBD1; V gene: TRBV7-9; clone size: once; CDR3 protein: CASILTGGDTGELFF; CDR3 DNA: TGTGCCAGCATATTGACAGGGGGGGACACCGGGGAGCTGTTTTTT
J gene: TRBJ2-3; D gene: -; V gene: TRBV27; clone size: -; CDR3 protein: CASSSRVASTDTQYF; CDR3 DNA: TGTGCCAGCAGTTCGAGGGTTGCTAGCACAGATACGCAGTATTTT
J gene: TRBJ1-2; D gene: -; V gene: TRBV28; clone size: -; CDR3 protein: CASSGYGYTF; CDR3 DNA: TGTGCCAGCAGCGGCTATGGCTACACCTTC
J gene: TRBJ2-5; D gene: TRBD2; V gene: TRBV20-1; clone size: -; CDR3 protein: CSASGLAGSAQYF; CDR3 DNA: TGCAGTGCTAGTGGCCTAGCGGGCTCCGCTCAGTACTTC
J gene: TRBJ1-1; D gene: -; V gene: TRBV9; clone size: -; CDR3 protein: CASSVGGQLMNTEAFF; CDR3 DNA: TGTGCCAGCAGCGTAGGAGGACAGTTAATGAACACTGAAGCTTTCTTT
J gene: TRBJ1-1; D gene: TRBD1; V gene: TRBV6-2/TRBV6-3; clone size: -; CDR3 protein: CASSSHGTGGYAEAFF; CDR3 DNA: TGTGCCAGCAGTTCCCACGGGACAGGGGGCTATGCTGAAGCTTTCTTT
J gene: TRBJ2-5; D gene: TRBD1; V gene: TRBV29-1; clone size: -; CDR3 protein: CSVAWTGQETQYF; CDR3 DNA: TGCAGCGTTGCGTGGACAGGGCAAGAGACCCAGTACTTC
J gene: TRBJ2-4; D gene: -; V gene: TRBV7-9; clone size: -; CDR3 protein: CASSLGSLAKNIQYF; CDR3 DNA: TGTGCCAGCAGCTTAGGAAGCTTAGCCAAAAACATTCAGTACTTC
J gene: TRBJ2-2; D gene: TRBD1; V gene: TRBV6-5; clone size: -; CDR3 protein: CASSPRTGKTGELFF; CDR3 DNA: TGTGCCAGCAGTCCCAGGACAGGGAAAACCGGGGAGCTGTTTTTT
J gene: TRBJ2-3; D gene: TRBD1; V gene: TRBV4-1; clone size: -; CDR3 protein: CASSQGGRQGAKDTQYF; CDR3 DNA: TGCGCCAGCAGCCAGGGGGGTCGACAGGGGGCGAAAGATACGCAGTATTTT
J gene: TRBJ1-5; D gene: TRBD1; V gene: TRBV7-9; clone size: medium-sized; CDR3 protein: CASSETGAGDQPQHF; CDR3 DNA: TGTGCCAGCAGCGAAACAGGGGCGGGCGATCAGCCCCAGCATTTT
J gene: TRBJ2-7; D gene: TRBD2; V gene: TRBV24-1; clone size: -; CDR3 protein: CATSALGGAGVYEQYF; CDR3 DNA: TGTGCCACCAGTGCGCTTGGTGGAGCGGGAGTCTACGAGCAGTACTTC
J gene: TRBJ2-5; D gene: TRBD2; V gene: TRBV6-5; clone size: once; CDR3 protein: CASSYRLAGEETQYF; CDR3 DNA: TGTGCCAGCAGTTATAGGCTAGCGGGAGAAGAGACCCAGTACTTC
J gene: TRBJ1-2; D gene: -; V gene: TRBV6-5; clone size: -; CDR3 protein: CASSYDRQHNYGYTF; CDR3 DNA: TGTGCCAGCAGTTACGACAGGCAACATAACTATGGCTACACCTTC
J gene: TRBJ1-5; D gene: -; V gene: TRBV7-9; clone size: -; CDR3 protein: CASSLEARQPQHF; CDR3 DNA: TGTGCCAGCAGCTTAGAGGCGAGGCAGCCCCAGCATTTT
J gene: TRBJ2-1; D gene: TRBD2; V gene: TRBV9; clone size: -; CDR3 protein: CASSGPSGSYNEQFF; CDR3 DNA: TGTGCCAGCAGCGGCCCTAGCGGGAGCTACAATGAGCAGTTCTTC
J gene: TRBJ2-7; D gene: TRBD1; V gene: TRBV7-9; clone size: once; CDR3 protein: CASSPNMDREYNEQYF; CDR3 DNA: TGTGCCAGCAGCCCAAACATGGACAGGGAATACAACGAGCAGTACTTC
J gene: TRBJ1-1; D gene: -; V gene: TRBV7-9; clone size: -; CDR3 protein: CASSSKTDEAFF; CDR3 DNA: TGTGCCAGCAGTTCTAAGACAGATGAAGCTTTCTTT
J gene: TRBJ2-3; D gene: -; V gene: TRBV9; clone size: once; CDR3 protein: CASSVATVSDTQYF; CDR3 DNA: TGTGCCAGCAGCGTAGCTACTGTCTCAGATACGCAGTATTTT
J gene: TRBJ2-3; D gene: -; V gene: TRBV29-1; clone size: -; CDR3 protein: CSVTSLVSDTQYF; CDR3 DNA: TGCAGCGTAACTAGCTTGGTTTCAGATACGCAGTATTTT
J gene: TRBJ1-2; D gene: -; V gene: TRBV5-5; clone size: -; CDR3 protein: CASSLDSTNYGYTF; CDR3 DNA: TGTGCCAGCAGCTTGGACAGTACTAACTATGGCTACACCTTC
J gene: TRBJ2-1; D gene: -; V gene: TRBV5-1; clone size: -; CDR3 protein: CASSPEQGGYNEQFF; CDR3 DNA: TGCGCCAGCAGCCCGGAACAGGGGGGGTACAATGAGCAGTTCTTC
J gene: TRBJ1-1; D gene: TRBD1; V gene: TRBV11-2; clone size: -; CDR3 protein: CASSLLRQGGTEAFF; CDR3 DNA: TGTGCCAGCAGCCTGCTCCGACAGGGCGGCACTGAAGCTTTCTTT
J gene: TRBJ1-1; D gene: -; V gene: TRBV15; clone size: -; CDR3 protein: CATSRDRVNTEAFF; CDR3 DNA: TGTGCCACCAGCAGAGATAGAGTGAACACTGAAGCTTTCTTT
J gene: TRBJ1-5; D gene: TRBD1; V gene: TRBV6-5; clone size: -; CDR3 protein: CATDDRGVGNQPQHF; CDR3 DNA: TGTGCCACCGACGACAGGGGTGTAGGCAATCAGCCCCAGCATTTT
J gene: TRBJ2-5; D gene: -; V gene: TRBV27; clone size: -; CDR3 protein: CASSFMGRLVQETQYF; CDR3 DNA: TGTGCCAGCAGTTTCATGGGGCGGCTGGTACAAGAGACCCAGTACTTC
J gene: TRBJ2-7; D gene: -; V gene: TRBV4-1; clone size: -; CDR3 protein: CASSPLVSYEQYF; CDR3 DNA: TGCGCCAGCAGCCCCCTGGTCTCCTATGAGCAGTACTTC
J gene: TRBJ2-2; D gene: TRBD1; V gene: TRBV19; clone size: few; CDR3 protein: CASRGDSSFGELFF; CDR3 DNA: TGTGCCAGTAGGGGGGACAGTTCATTCGGGGAGCTGTTTTTT
J gene: TRBJ1-1; D gene: TRBD1; V gene: TRBV6-5; clone size: -; CDR3 protein: CASSTGGMNTEAFF; CDR3 DNA: TGTGCCAGCAGTACAGGGGGCATGAACACTGAAGCTTTCTTT
J gene: TRBJ1-5; D gene: TRBD1; V gene: TRBV28; clone size: -; CDR3 protein: CASSLGTGVQPQHF; CDR3 DNA: TGTGCCAGCAGTTTGGGGACAGGGGTCCAGCCCCAGCATTTT
J gene: TRBJ2-3; D gene: -; V gene: TRBV20-1; clone size: -; CDR3 protein: CSASSGQTDTQYF; CDR3 DNA: TGCAGTGCTAGTTCGGGTCAGACAGATACGCAGTATTTT